The 10 T cell receptor beta chains in this list originate from one sample, sequenced in a study of shared clonotypes between healthy human individuals. Sequencing used immunoSEQ multiplex PCR; TCRdb keeps in-frame clones, though not all of them. The sample gives a few million clones, around 90% of which show up once; about 0.13% is in the top ten. Sequenced sample: naive CD4+ T cells sorted from blood. Indicated subset: CD45RA+ positively selected. These receptors originate from a man aged 18-30 years in good health.

The V and J genes are TRBV18 and TRBJ2-3, with 10 bases that match TRBD2. This CDR3 comprises 16 residues. The V gene end was trimmed by 2 bases and the J gene end by 6 bases; junction bases not matched to a gene: 8. CDR1 and CDR2 from the germline V gene are KGHSH and LQKENI. The CDR3 loop reads CASSPSLGLAYDTQYF. The CDR3, as DNA: TGTGCCAGCTCACCAAGTCTGGGACTAGCGTACGATACGCAGTATTTT. The full variable domain, rest sourced from reference TRBV18 and TRBJ2-3, is NAGVMQNPRHLVRRRGQEARLRCSPMKGHSHVYWYRQLPEEGLKFMVYLQKENIIDESGMPKERFSAEFPKEGPSILRIQQVVRGDSAAYFCASSPSLGLAYDTQYFGPGTRLTVL.

The chain has TRBV5-8 and TRBJ2-7; D not certain. Trimming removed 10 bases at V and 3 bases at J, with 11 bases between. Germline assignment: CDR1 SGHTS and CDR2 YDEGEE. The CDR3 loop spans 11 amino acids. This CDR3 is CALSAGYEQYF. The CDR3, as DNA: TGTGCCCTTAGTGCCGGCTACGAGCAGTACTTC.

This clone showed up just a few times. The CDR3 nucleotides read TGTGCCAGCAGCTTCCGACAGGGGAACGATCAGCCCCAGCATTTT. It specifies CASSFRQGNDQPQHF. The chain joins TRBV7-2 to TRBJ1-5; 8 bases line up with TRBD1. Looked up from germline, CDR1 is SGHTA and CDR2 is FQGNSA. V gave up 3 bases and J gave up 5 bases; unmatched junction bases: 6. The CDR3 runs to 15 residues. The entire variable domain, with the rest obtained from reference TRBV7-2 and TRBJ1-5, is as follows: GAGVSQSPSNKVTEKGKDVELRCDPISGHTALYWYRQSLGQGLEFLIYFQGNSAPDKSGLPSDRFSAERTGGSVSTLTIQRTQQEDSAVYLCASSFRQGNDQPQHFGDGTRLSIL.

This clone has a single count. The same CDR3 can be traced to other DNA sequences in this sample. The chain recombines TRBV19 with TRBJ1-6, with D perhaps TRBD1 (5 bases). Per germline, CDR1 LNHDA and CDR2 SQIVND (reference sequence). The CDR3 spans 13 residues. With 3 bases removed from V and 7 bases from J, the gap between germline ends came to 7 bases. Written as DNA, the CDR3 is TGTGCCAGTAGTATCCCAGGGAATTCACCCCTCCACTTT. Its translation is CASSIPGNSPLHF. The full variable domain, with the rest looked up from reference TRBV19 and TRBJ1-6, is DGGITQSPKYLFRKEGQNVTLSCEQNLNHDAMYWYRQDPGQGLRLIYYSQIVNDFQKGDIAEGYSVSREKKESFPLTVTSAQKNPTAFYLCASSIPGNSPLHFGNGTRLTVT.

V usage is TRBV11-2 and J usage is TRBJ2-7; possibly TRBD2 for D (6 bases). From germline, CDR1 is SGHAT and CDR2 FQNNGV. Trimming left V 1 base short and J 1 base short, with 14 bases between. The CDR3 runs 16 residues. In DNA, the CDR3 is TGTGCCAGCAGCTTAGGTCTAGCGTTTGGATCCTACGAGCAGTACTTC. Translated, it gives CASSLGLAFGSYEQYF.

The rearrangement links TRBV7-3 to TRBJ2-1, with 15 bases lining up with TRBD2. Germline CDR1 and CDR2: SGHTA and FQGTGA. The CDR3 extends over 16 amino acids. Germline trimming cut 2 bases from V and 16 bases from J; bases unmatched to any gene: 12. The CDR3 reads CASSLVGGTSGGSPFF. For the CDR3, the DNA is TGTGCCAGCAGCTTAGTCGGCGGGACTAGCGGGGGGAGTCCATTCTTC.

The chain joins TRBV4-1 to TRBJ2-3, with TRBD1 matching 8 bases. From germline, CDR1 is MGHRA and CDR2 YSYEKL. Trimming at V came to 4 bases and at J to 5 bases, leaving 8 bases not matched to a gene. CDR3 length: 15 residues. The CDR3 protein is CASSLAGTGGDTQYF. The CDR3 DNA reads TGCGCCAGCAGCCTCGCCGGGACAGGCGGAGATACGCAGTATTTT.

This clone has only one observation. The chain uses TRBV6-1 and TRBJ2-1; 10 bases line up with TRBD2. Losses at the gene ends were 1 base for V and 13 bases for J; bases not matched to a gene: 7. This CDR3 spans 14 amino acids. Germline-derived CDR1 and CDR2 are MNHNS and SASEGT. The CDR3 region is CASSEGPSGRIQFF. The DNA of the CDR3 is TGTGCCAGCAGTGAAGGCCCTAGCGGGAGAATTCAGTTCTTC.

Concerning this clone itself: This sample also contains other DNA sequences that code for the same CDR3. The chain carries TRBV7-9 and TRBJ2-3; D is unclear. This CDR3 contains 12 residues. Trimming shortened V by 2 bases and J by 6 bases, and 6 bases separated the two germline ends. The germline CDR1 and CDR2 sequences are SEHNR and FQNEAQ (reference sequence). CDR3 sequence (DNA): TGTGCCAGCAGCTTAAAGGGCGATACGCAGTATTTT. Its translation is CASSLKGDTQYF.

The V and J genes are TRBV10-3 and TRBJ2-2; possibly TRBD1 for D (6 bases). The germline V and J ends were trimmed by 0 bases and 5 bases, with 16 bases remaining between them. Germline V gives CDR1 ENHRY, CDR2 SYGVKD. CDR3 length equals 17 residues. CDR3 in amino acids: CAISESMGRGSTGELFF. In DNA form, the CDR3 reads TGTGCCATCAGTGAGTCGATGGGCAGGGGATCGACCGGGGAGCTGTTTTTT.